A single sample is the source of the 26 T cell receptor beta chains below, sequenced in a study of Ad26.COV2.S vaccination and SARS-CoV-2 variants. Measured with immunoSEQ multiplex PCR; TCRdb has only the in-frame clones, and not every one. The sample has 350,000 to 500,000 clones; less than 95% are singletons. The treatment was: 19 received Ad26.COV2.S at low or high dose, single or two shots; a few received placebo; per-sample allocation not given. Samples were taken on day 63 after the first vaccine or placebo injection. The source material was peripheral blood, sampled in a trial of Ad26.COV2.S vaccine versus placebo. These receptors all stem from a person aged 18-60 years who received the Ad26.COV2.S COVID-19 vaccine or a placebo.

This rearrangement joins TRBV7-9 to TRBJ1-2; D unresolved. Between the trimmed V and J ends, which lost 8 bases and 0 bases, there was a span of 16 bases. The CDR3 loop spans 15 amino acids. Germline CDR1 and CDR2: SEHNR and FQNEAQ (reference sequence). The CDR3 is CASQPGRQANYGYTF. CDR3 coding DNA: TGTGCCAGCCAACCGGGAAGGCAAGCTAACTATGGCTACACCTTC.

The chain combines TRBV28 with TRBJ2-7; D not resolved. The CDR3 has 12 residues. Trimming pared 1 base from V and 5 bases from J, leaving 6 bases between. Germline lookup yields CDR1 MDHEN and CDR2 SYDVKM. The CDR3: CASSLSRDEQYF. The CDR3 DNA reads TGTGCCAGCAGTTTATCCCGGGACGAGCAGTACTTC.

This chain connects TRBV6-2 or TRBV6-3 to TRBJ2-1, with a possible D match to TRBD2 (6 bases). The germline gives CDR1 MNHEY, CDR2 SVGEGT. V lost 0 bases and J lost 5, with 20 bases in between. The CDR3 covers 18 residues. CDR3 DNA sequence: TGTGCCAGCAGTTACTCGACAAGGGACTCCGGTCCCCACAATGAGCAGTTCTTC. As protein: CASSYSTRDSGPHNEQFF.

This chain links TRBV19 with TRBJ1-2; no definite D call. This CDR3 contains 12 residues. Germline lookup yields CDR1 LNHDA and CDR2 SQIVND (reference sequence). The V gene lost 5 bases and the J gene lost 4 bases, with 8 bases spanning the gap. This chain's CDR3 is CASSFGPYGYTF. DNA for the CDR3: TGTGCCAGTAGTTTCGGTCCCTATGGCTACACCTTC.

The chain has TRBV27 and TRBJ2-7, with 8 bases lining up with TRBD2. Germline CDR1 reads MNHEY; CDR2 reads SMNVEV (reference sequence). This CDR3 region has 15 residues. V shed 3 bases and J 5 bases; nucleotides not matched to a gene: 9. CDR3 coding DNA: TGTGCCAGCAGTTTGTTACGGGAGGGCCGCCACGAGCAGTACTTC. It is translated as CASSLLREGRHEQYF.

This chain joins TRBV2 and TRBJ1-5; 9 bases agree with TRBD1. Germline assignment: CDR1 SNHLY and CDR2 FYNNEI. This CDR3 has 15 residues. J gave up 3 bases and V 6 bases, and 6 bases lay outside the gene matches. The CDR3 bases are TGTGCCAGCAGGGCCCGGGACAGGGTCAATCAGCCCCAGCATTTT. Translated: CASRARDRVNQPQHF.

The CDR3, as DNA: TGTGCCAGCAGCTCATCCCCGACAGGGGCAGCCTACGAGCAGTACTTC. Residues: CASSSSPTGAAYEQYF. This chain uses TRBV7-2 with TRBJ2-7; TRBD1 agrees at 8 bases. Looked up from germline, CDR1 is SGHTA and CDR2 is FQGNSA. Germline trimming cut 4 bases from V and 2 bases from J; bases unmatched to any gene: 10. The CDR3 has 16 residues.

The genes are TRBV5-1 and TRBJ2-7; D could derive from TRBD1 or TRBD2 (5 bases each). This CDR3 has 16 amino acids. Trimming took off 4 bases at V and 0 bases at J, with 17 bases between the two ends. The germline gives CDR1 SGHRS, CDR2 YFSETQ. DNA of the CDR3: TGCGCCAGCAGCCGGGGCGGGCGACAAAGCTCCTACGAGCAGTACTTC. Amino acid sequence: CASSRGGRQSSYEQYF.

The rearrangement uses TRBV28 and TRBJ2-7, with 7 bases identical to TRBD1. The germline V gene has CDR1 MDHEN and CDR2 SYDVKM. The V gene end was trimmed by 5 bases and the J gene end by 1 base; junction bases not matched to a gene: 11. The CDR3 spans 16 residues. The CDR3 reads CASSGRQGSESYEQYF. CDR3 sequence (DNA): TGTGCCAGCAGTGGGCGACAGGGATCTGAGTCCTACGAGCAGTACTTC.

The chain has TRBV2 and TRBJ2-7, with 9 bases fitting TRBD2. Germline CDR1 and CDR2: SNHLY and FYNNEI. There are 16 residues in the CDR3. V lost 5 bases and J lost 5; bases outside the gene matches: 13. The CDR3 protein is CASSPSPGGRANEQYF. CDR3 coding DNA: TGTGCCAGCAGTCCCTCCCCTGGCGGGAGGGCAAACGAGCAGTACTTC.

The chain carries TRBV5-1 and TRBJ2-1; D not certain. Trimming took off 3 bases at V and 5 bases at J, with 24 bases between the two ends. There are 18 residues in the CDR3. Germline-derived CDR1 and CDR2 are SGHRS and YFSETQ. The DNA for the CDR3 is TGCGCCAGCAGCTCGACCCGAACCAACCCCAAGATCAACAATGAGCAGTTCTTC. It translates to CASSSTRTNPKINNEQFF.

The genes are TRBV29-1 and TRBJ2-3; 9 bases line up with TRBD2. V dropped 6 bases and J dropped 3; count of bases not matched to a gene: 7. Per germline, CDR1 SQVTM and CDR2 ANQGSEA. The CDR3 loop spans 14 amino acids. As DNA, the CDR3 is TGCAGCGTCCGATTAGCGGGAGTTACAGATACGCAGTATTTT. Residues: CSVRLAGVTDTQYF.

This clone was seen more than once but under ten times. This sequence joins TRBV7-8 and TRBJ1-4, with TRBD1 matching 7 bases. The germline V gene has CDR1 SGHVS and CDR2 FQNEAQ. With 5 bases clipped from V and 8 bases from J, the junction kept 8 bases outside the gene matches. The CDR3 is made up of 14 amino acids. CDR3 in amino acids: CASSPDRQREKLFF. Here the CDR3 DNA reads TGTGCCAGCAGCCCGGACAGGCAAAGGGAAAAACTGTTTTTT.

The chain uses TRBV3-1 (or the pseudogene TRBV3-2) and TRBJ1-1; D remains unclear. Per the germline V gene, CDR1 is LGHDT and CDR2 is YNNKEL (reference sequence). V was clipped by 1 base and J by 10 bases, with 10 bases between them. The CDR3 contains 12 residues. The CDR3 is CASSQGGYIAFF. The DNA for the CDR3 is TGTGCCAGCAGCCAAGGAGGGTATATAGCTTTCTTT.

Comment on this clone: Other DNA sequences in this sample translate to the same CDR3. The chain carries TRBV19 and TRBJ2-2; D uncertain. V was cut by 4 bases and J by 6 bases, with 3 bases left in between. Germline CDR1 LNHDA, CDR2 SQIVND (reference sequence). This CDR3 is built from 11 residues. DNA for the CDR3: TGTGCCAGTAGTAGGGCCGGGGAGCTGTTTTTT. Translating gives CASSRAGELFF.

The chain links TRBV7-8 to TRBJ2-3; 15 nucleotides match TRBD2. The CDR3 length is 16 residues. In germline, CDR1 is SGHVS, CDR2 FQNEAQ. V trimming: 1 base; J trimming: 8 bases; junction bases outside the gene matches: 4. CDR3 nucleotides: TGTGCCAGCAGCTTAGGGACTAGCGGGAGGGCAGCTACGCAGTATTTT. Protein: CASSLGTSGRAATQYF.

The gene calls are TRBV10-2 and TRBJ2-5, with D possibly called TRBD1 or TRBD2 (6 bases each). Trimming took 0 bases from V and 5 from J, leaving 16 bases between them. The CDR3 totals 16 residues. Germline loops: CDR1 WSHSY, CDR2 SAAADI. CDR3 sequence: CASSESNWGAGETQYF. For the CDR3, the DNA is TGCGCCAGCAGTGAGTCGAACTGGGGGGCAGGGGAGACCCAGTACTTC.

Only one count was recorded for this clone. The chain recombines TRBV7-9 with TRBJ2-5; perhaps TRBD1 as D (6 bases). Germline CDR1 reads SEHNR; CDR2 reads FQNEAQ (reference sequence). The CDR3 sequence is 14 residues long. V lost 2 bases to trimming and J lost 5 bases, with 12 bases between them. CDR3 DNA: TGTGCCAGCAGCTTATGGCAGGGGACGGAGACCCAGTACTTC. Its protein is CASSLWQGTETQYF.

This clone was counted only a few times. The CDR3, as DNA: TGTGCCAGCAGCGGGCCGGGACAGGGCCTTACGGGGCAGTACTTC. It translates to CASSGPGQGLTGQYF. This chain uses TRBV9 with TRBJ2-7; 9 bases are a match to TRBD1. V shed 3 bases, J shed 9 bases, and the junction held 13 bases outside the gene matches. This CDR3 region has 15 residues. The germline CDR1 and CDR2 sequences are SGDLS and YYNGEE. Together with reference TRBV9 and TRBJ2-7, the CDR3 gives the full variable domain: DSGVTQTPKHLITATGQRVTLRCSPRSGDLSVYWYQQSLDQGLQFLIQYYNGEERAKGNILERFSAQQFPDLHSELNLSSLELGDSALYFCASSGPGQGLTGQYFGPGTRLTVT.

The V and J genes are TRBV9 and TRBJ2-2; 8 bases map to TRBD2. CDR1 is SGDLS, CDR2 YYNGEE, per germline. The CDR3 is 18 amino acids. Trimming removed 0 bases from V and 0 bases from J; junction bases left unmatched: 7. The CDR3 sequence: CASSVVSGLAANTGELFF. CDR3 in DNA: TGTGCCAGCAGCGTAGTTTCCGGACTAGCAGCGAACACCGGGGAGCTGTTTTTT.

This clone was recorded a few times. DNA for the CDR3: TGTGCCAGCTCACTGACAGGGGGGGCCACCCAGCCCCAGCATTTT. Amino acid sequence: CASSLTGGATQPQHF. The chain carries TRBV18 and TRBJ1-5; 9 bases map to TRBD1. V was clipped by 4 bases and J by 7 bases; unmatched bases: 8. Germline V gene lookup returns CDR1 KGHSH and CDR2 LQKENI. The CDR3 is made up of 15 amino acids.

This chain connects TRBV5-4 to TRBJ2-1; D remains ambiguous. Germline CDR1 SGHNT, CDR2 YYREEE (reference sequence). Between the trimmed V and J ends, which lost 0 bases and 2 bases, there was a span of 12 bases. This CDR3 is 16 amino acids long. The CDR3 nucleotides are TGTGCCAGCAGCTTGGGTCAGTATGAGGCCTACAATGAGCAGTTCTTC. This codes for CASSLGQYEAYNEQFF.

This clone was counted a single time. The V call is TRBV14, the J call TRBJ2-7; perhaps TRBD1 as D (5 bases). This CDR3 has 16 amino acids. Trimming took off 5 bases at V and 0 bases at J, with 17 bases between the two ends. The V gene's germline CDR1 is SGHDN and CDR2 FVKESK. In DNA, the CDR3 is TGTGCCAGCAGCGGACGGTCAGGGATAAGCTCCTACGAGCAGTACTTC. Residues: CASSGRSGISSYEQYF.

The chain joins TRBV5-6 to TRBJ1-6, with 7 bases matching TRBD1. V shed 0 bases and J 5 bases; nucleotides not matched to a gene: 2. From germline, CDR1 is SGHDT and CDR2 YYEEEE. The CDR3 covers 15 residues. The CDR3 nucleotides read TGTGCCAGCAGCTTGGTGGGGACAGATAATTCACCCCTCCACTTT. Translated, it gives CASSLVGTDNSPLHF.

The chain uses TRBV4-2 and TRBJ2-1, with D unclear. The germline V gene has CDR1 LGHNA and CDR2 YNFKEQ. The CDR3 runs 12 residues. V was cut by 0 bases and J by 13 bases, with 10 bases left in between. The CDR3 region is CASSQDYRAQFF. The CDR3 nucleotides read TGTGCCAGCAGCCAAGATTATCGTGCCCAGTTCTTC.

The chain carries TRBV5-6 and TRBJ1-1; 8 bases map to TRBD1. Germline V gives CDR1 SGHDT, CDR2 YYEEEE. This CDR3 region has 16 residues. The V gene end was trimmed by 4 bases and the J gene end by 2 bases; junction bases not matched to a gene: 10. The CDR3 DNA sequence: TGTGCCAGCAGCGCAGGGACAGGAAGAGCCAACACTGAAGCTTTCTTT. It specifies CASSAGTGRANTEAFF.